The rows below give T cell receptor beta chains drawn from one sample of a study of naive and memory T cell subsets. From the 5' RACE reads, TCRdb called clonotypes with MiXCR, one entry per CDR3 protein. The sample lists about 62,000 distinct CDR3 sequences, more than 6.5% occurring once. These receptors all stem from a female donor in good health. Each CDR3 is given with its conserved first and last residue.

v_call,j_call,cdr3_aa
TRBV12-3/TRBV12-4,TRBJ2-3,CASTLYPDTQYF
TRBV25-1,TRBJ2-4,CASSVGGAKNIQYF
TRBV5-1,TRBJ2-7,CASSHNSGGLSYEQYF
TRBV20-1,TRBJ2-7,CSAARDFGYEQYF
TRBV2,TRBJ1-3,CASSQKDRAGNTIYF
TRBV19,TRBJ1-5,CASTRVGPGTEPQHF
TRBV30,TRBJ2-2,CAWNSRDTGELFF
TRBV4-1,TRBJ1-4,CASSPLTAANEKLFF
TRBV7-8,TRBJ2-3,CASSLRGGPTDTQYF
TRBV12-3/TRBV12-4,TRBJ1-4,CASSLDRKELFF
TRBV2,TRBJ1-1,CASTTTGTGPNTGAFF
TRBV7-4,TRBJ1-6,CASSPLDPGNSPLHF
TRBV5-1,TRBJ2-1,CASSSLGANEQFF
TRBV12-3/TRBV12-4,TRBJ1-5,CASNLRDGINQPQHF
TRBV7-8,TRBJ2-1,CATHSSGTSLNEQFF
TRBV27,TRBJ2-3,CASRLGTLSTDTQYF
TRBV15,TRBJ2-1,CATSRLGASSYNEQFF
TRBV28,TRBJ1-5,CASSLIKDNPNQPQHF
TRBV7-9,TRBJ2-5,CASRPSGSFKETQYF
TRBV28,TRBJ1-1,CASYDPLGAEAFF